A single sample gave rise to the 23 T cell receptor beta chains below, sequenced in a study of PD-1 blockade in classical Hodgkin lymphoma. There was relapse after autologous stem cell transplantation in every patient, and there was variation in brentuximab vedotin exposure. Clones were sequenced by immunoSEQ multiplex PCR, and TCRdb holds only the in-frame ones, with some missing. Of roughly 22,000 clones listed, approximately 70% are singletons. The sequences come from peripheral blood mononuclear cells (PBMCs), collected at baseline. These receptors came from a human donor with classical Hodgkin lymphoma.

The V gene is TRBV6-1, the J gene TRBJ2-7, with 7 bases that match TRBD1. The CDR3 is 16 residues long. The ends lost 0 bases at V and 2 bases at J; junction bases unmatched: 7. Germline loops: CDR1 MNHNS, CDR2 SASEGT. The CDR3, as DNA: TGTGCCAGCAGTGAAGCGTTGGGACAGTCGACCTACGAGCAGTACTTC. Encoded protein: CASSEALGQSTYEQYF.

This clone has more than one count but fewer than ten. This sequence joins TRBV5-1 and TRBJ1-1; unclear D gene. CDR3 length equals 15 residues. Between the trimmed V and J ends, which lost 1 base and 0 bases, there was a span of 10 bases. CDR1 is SGHRS, CDR2 YFSETQ, per germline. DNA of the CDR3: TGCGCCAGCAGCTTGCGAGGGCAGTTGAACACTGAAGCTTTCTTT. This sequence encodes CASSLRGQLNTEAFF. Supplemented by reference TRBV5-1 and TRBJ1-1, the full variable domain reads KAGVTQTPRYLIKTRGQQVTLSCSPISGHRSVSWYQQTPGQGLQFLFEYFSETQRNKGNFPGRFSGRQFSNSRSEMNVSTLELGDSALYLCASSLRGQLNTEAFFGQGTRLTVV.

The rearrangement joins TRBV10-3 to TRBJ2-3, with D tentatively TRBD2 (7 bases). Germline values: CDR1 ENHRY, CDR2 SYGVKD. There are 14 residues in the CDR3. With 6 bases removed from V and 7 bases from J, the gap between germline ends came to 17 bases. Written as DNA, the CDR3 is TGTGCCATCAGCTTAGAGGGGGGGCCAAATACGCAGTATTTT. This codes for CAISLEGGPNTQYF.

V and J are TRBV4-3 and TRBJ1-6, with D unresolved. V was clipped by 0 bases and J by 0 bases, with 12 bases between them. CDR1 is LGHNA and CDR2 is YSLEER in the germline V gene. The CDR3 is made up of 18 amino acids. CDR3 protein: CASSQDWPSSSYNSPLHF. The DNA of the CDR3 is TGCGCCAGCAGCCAAGATTGGCCCTCTAGCTCCTATAATTCACCCCTCCACTTT.

Notes on this clone: Sequence at one end of the junction differs from germline and may be a read error. J is TRBJ2-7 and V is TRBV9, with D hard to call. CDR1 and CDR2 (germline): SGDLS, YYNGEE. The CDR3 covers 14 residues. The DNA of the CDR3 is TGTGCCGGCAGCGCCTTAGCAAGCTCCTACGAGCAGTACTTC. It yields the protein CAGSALASSYEQYF.

By sample fraction, this clone is medium-sized. CDR3 bases: TGCGCCAGCAGCCAAGATTTCGGGTCGGGATTCTATGGCTACACCTTC. Its translation: CASSQDFGSGFYGYTF. The rearrangement uses TRBV4-3 and TRBJ1-2; D unclear. Trimming removed 0 bases at V and 4 bases at J, with 15 bases between. The CDR3 sequence is 16 residues long. Germline CDR1 reads LGHNA; CDR2 reads YSLEER.

The chain joins TRBV28 to TRBJ2-1; 9 nucleotides align to TRBD1. V lost 5 bases and J lost 5; bases outside the gene matches: 7. CDR1 and CDR2 from the germline V gene are MDHEN and SYDVKM. The CDR3 totals 15 residues. Here the CDR3 reads CASSIRDRDDNEQFF. The DNA for the CDR3 is TGTGCCAGCAGTATCCGGGACAGGGATGACAATGAGCAGTTCTTC.

The chain links TRBV28 to TRBJ1-5; 9 bases match TRBD1. Germline V gene lookup returns CDR1 MDHEN and CDR2 SYDVKM. With 6 bases clipped from V and 5 bases from J, the junction kept 8 bases outside the gene matches. The CDR3 is made up of 15 amino acids. The DNA of the CDR3 is TGTGCCAGCAGCGTGGGACAGGGAGAGGATCAGCCCCAGCATTTT. Its translation is CASSVGQGEDQPQHF. The full variable domain, rest sourced from reference TRBV28 and TRBJ1-5, is DVKVTQSSRYLVKRTGEKVFLECVQDMDHENMFWYRQDPGLGLRLIYFSYDVKMKEKGDIPEGYSVSREKKERFSLILESASTNQTSMYLCASSVGQGEDQPQHFGDGTRLSIL.

This clone was picked up a small number of times. The rearrangement joins TRBV28 to TRBJ2-5; either TRBD1 or TRBD2 may supply D (5 bases each). The V end lost 3 bases, the J end lost 2 bases, and 13 bases lay between the germline ends. Germline assignment: CDR1 MDHEN and CDR2 SYDVKM. The CDR3 has 15 amino acids. CDR3 DNA sequence: TGTGCCAGCAGTTTTAACGGGGCAGCTCAAGAGACCCAGTACTTC. This translates into CASSFNGAAQETQYF.

The rearrangement joins TRBV18 to TRBJ2-3, with 14 nucleotides matching TRBD2. CDR3 length equals 17 residues. The germline CDR1 and CDR2 sequences are KGHSH and LQKENI. Losses at the gene ends were 4 bases for V and 2 bases for J; bases not matched to a gene: 5. CDR3 protein: CASSLRLAGGPTDTQYF. CDR3 DNA: TGTGCCAGCTCACTACGACTAGCGGGAGGGCCCACAGATACGCAGTATTTT. The complete variable domain, with remaining parts taken from reference TRBV18 and TRBJ2-3, reads NAGVMQNPRHLVRRRGQEARLRCSPMKGHSHVYWYRQLPEEGLKFMVYLQKENIIDESGMPKERFSAEFPKEGPSILRIQQVVRGDSAAYFCASSLRLAGGPTDTQYFGPGTRLTVL.

The chain joins TRBV2 to TRBJ2-7; D is unclear. The CDR3 is 12 residues long. The V end was cut by 6 bases, the J end by 3 bases, with 9 bases between. Germline V gene lookup returns CDR1 SNHLY and CDR2 FYNNEI. The CDR3 DNA is TGTGCCAGCAGCCGTCCTTTCTACGAGCAGTACTTC. Residues: CASSRPFYEQYF.

This clone was detected a few times. The chain is built from TRBV5-6 and TRBJ2-7; 8 nucleotides match TRBD1. Per germline, CDR1 SGHDT and CDR2 YYEEEE. The CDR3 contains 16 residues. The J segment lost 4 bases and the V segment lost 3 bases, leaving 12 bases of the junction unmatched. Here the CDR3 reads CASSSSQGAKEYEQYF. The CDR3 region has the DNA TGTGCCAGCAGCTCTTCCCAGGGGGCGAAGGAGTACGAGCAGTACTTC. Combining the CDR3 with reference TRBV5-6 and TRBJ2-7 gives the whole variable domain DAGVTQSPTHLIKTRGQQVTLRCSPKSGHDTVSWYQQALGQGPQFIFQYYEEEERQRGNFPDRFSGHQFPNYSSELNVNALLLGDSALYLCASSSSQGAKEYEQYFGPGTRLTVT.

This clone was detected only a few times. The V and J genes are TRBV7-2 and TRBJ2-2; TRBD2 agrees at 11 bases. The CDR3 sequence is 16 residues long. From germline, CDR1 is SGHTA and CDR2 FQGNSA. With 4 bases clipped from V and 6 bases from J, the junction kept 7 bases outside the gene matches. Here the CDR3 DNA reads TGTGCCAGCAGCTCAATAGCGGGAGGGCCGGCCGGGGAGCTGTTTTTT. This codes for CASSSIAGGPAGELFF.

The chain uses TRBV10-3 and TRBJ2-7; tentative D call: TRBD1 (6 bases). V lost 11 bases to trimming and J lost 6 bases, with 20 bases between them. Germline V gene lookup returns CDR1 ENHRY and CDR2 SYGVKD. The CDR3 consists of 13 residues. CDR3 amino acids: CAVNPQGSGEQYF. The CDR3 bases are TGTGCCGTCAATCCACAGGGAAGTGGCGAGCAGTACTTC.

CDR3 nucleotide sequence: TGTGCCTGGAGTGGAAGCGGGAGAAGATCCGAGCAGTACTTC. Translation gives CAWSGSGRRSEQYF. The chain carries TRBV30 and TRBJ2-7, with TRBD2 identical over 8 bases. This CDR3 region has 14 residues. The germline CDR1 and CDR2 sequences are GTSNPN and SVGIG (reference sequence). The ends lost 1 base at V and 6 bases at J; junction bases unmatched: 8. The full variable domain, in which reference TRBV30 and TRBJ2-7 provide the parts outside the CDR3, is SQTIHQWPATLVQPVGSPLSLECTVEGTSNPNLYWYRQAAGRGLQLLFYSVGIGQISSEVPQNLSASRPQDRQFILSSKKLLLSDSGFYLCAWSGSGRRSEQYFGPGTRLTVT.

J is TRBJ1-2 and V is TRBV19; D gene uncertain. The germline CDR1 and CDR2 sequences are LNHDA and SQIVND (reference sequence). V shed 5 bases and J shed 4 bases, with 14 bases lying between them. CDR3 size: 14 residues. DNA for the CDR3: TGTGCCAGTAGTCTTGTCGAAGCCTCCTATGGCTACACCTTC. It translates to CASSLVEASYGYTF. The complete variable domain, with remaining parts taken from reference TRBV19 and TRBJ1-2, reads DGGITQSPKYLFRKEGQNVTLSCEQNLNHDAMYWYRQDPGQGLRLIYYSQIVNDFQKGDIAEGYSVSREKKESFPLTVTSAQKNPTAFYLCASSLVEASYGYTFGSGTRLTVV.

As for this clone: The sample has other DNA sequences that encode this CDR3 too. V is TRBV28 and J is TRBJ1-2; D gene uncertain. Germline loops: CDR1 MDHEN, CDR2 SYDVKM. The CDR3 extends over 13 amino acids. V shed 3 bases and J shed 5 bases, with 10 bases lying between them. In nucleotides, the CDR3 is TGTGCCAGCAGTTTGGGCGCCGGGTATGGCTACACCTTC. Protein: CASSLGAGYGYTF.

This clone was picked up a small number of times. The chain couples TRBV28 to TRBJ1-1, with 7 bases lining up with TRBD1. The CDR3 runs 14 residues. V trimming: 6 bases; J trimming: 1 base; junction bases outside the gene matches: 5. Germline CDR1 MDHEN, CDR2 SYDVKM. CDR3 DNA sequence: TGTGCCAGCAGCGTGACAGGGACGAACACTGAAGCTTTCTTT. It encodes CASSVTGTNTEAFF.

The chain couples TRBV6-5 to TRBJ1-3; a possible D gene is TRBD1 (5 bases). Germline V gives CDR1 MNHEY, CDR2 SVGAGI. V lost 5 bases and J 4 bases, leaving 6 bases between the germline ends. The CDR3 spans 12 residues. In DNA form, the CDR3 reads TGTGCCAGCAGTCGACAGGGAAACACCATATATTTT. It yields the protein CASSRQGNTIYF.

The chain carries TRBV27 and TRBJ1-3, with a possible D match to TRBD1 (5 bases). V was pared by 2 bases and J by 4 bases, with 18 bases between. CDR3 length: 17 residues. Germline assignment: CDR1 MNHEY and CDR2 SMNVEV (reference sequence). The CDR3 nucleotides are TGTGCCAGCAGTTTACTCCTCCCGGGGGGGAGAGGAAACACCATATATTTT. Amino acid sequence: CASSLLLPGGRGNTIYF.

The CDR3 DNA sequence: TGCGCCAGCAGCTTGCAGGTGGGAGCCAATGAGCAGTTCTTC. As protein: CASSLQVGANEQFF. The chain couples TRBV5-1 to TRBJ2-1; D may be TRBD2 (5 bases). CDR1 and CDR2 (germline): SGHRS, YFSETQ. V dropped 1 base and J dropped 6 bases, with 11 bases sitting between them. CDR3 size: 14 residues. Full variable domain (remainder filled in from reference TRBV5-1 and TRBJ2-1): KAGVTQTPRYLIKTRGQQVTLSCSPISGHRSVSWYQQTPGQGLQFLFEYFSETQRNKGNFPGRFSGRQFSNSRSEMNVSTLELGDSALYLCASSLQVGANEQFFGPGTRLTVL.

This clone has a handful of counts. This chain connects TRBV6-6 to TRBJ2-1; the D gene is possibly TRBD2 (7 bases). V gave up 8 bases and J gave up 8 bases, with 25 bases separating them. The CDR3 covers 16 residues. Per the germline V gene, CDR1 is MNHNY and CDR2 is SVGAGI (reference sequence). The DNA of the CDR3 is TGTGCCAGCGAGCTCCCTGGGGGGGGGCTTTATCATGAGCAGTTCTTC. This encodes CASELPGGGLYHEQFF.

CDR3 protein: CAISEGTGTNYGYTF. In nucleotides, the CDR3 is TGTGCCATCAGTGAAGGGACAGGAACTAACTATGGCTACACCTTC. The J gene is TRBJ1-2, the V gene TRBV10-3, with TRBD1 matching over 8 bases. V lost 3 bases and J lost 0; bases outside the gene matches: 3. Germline CDR1 and CDR2: ENHRY and SYGVKD. The CDR3 sequence is 15 residues long.